The 11 T cell receptor beta chains presented below share a single source sample, sequenced in a study of T cell changes during pregnancy in multiple sclerosis. This table comes from immunoSEQ multiplex PCR, and its TCRdb copy is limited to in-frame clones, with some not included. The sample lists fewer than 80,000 clones, 94% occurring once. Sequences were derived from CD4+ T cells from peripheral blood mononuclear cells, sampled after pregnancy. The receptor set was obtained from a female donor with multiple sclerosis, enrolled in a pregnancy study.

The chain has TRBV28 and TRBJ1-5; 9 nucleotides agree with TRBD1. The J segment lost 3 bases and the V segment lost 8 bases, leaving 11 bases of the junction unmatched. CDR1 is MDHEN, CDR2 SYDVKM, per germline. This CDR3 spans 16 amino acids. The CDR3 bases are TGTGCCAGCTTTAATATTGGGGACAGGGACAATCAGCCCCAGCATTTT. Protein product: CASFNIGDRDNQPQHF.

This clone was seen once. This chain joins TRBV6-5 and TRBJ1-5, with 7 bases fitting TRBD1. The germline CDR1 and CDR2 sequences are MNHEY and SVGAGI. This CDR3 is built from 15 residues. V dropped 6 bases and J dropped 0; count of bases not matched to a gene: 5. The CDR3 spells CASRPGQLSNQPQHF. CDR3 in DNA: TGTGCCAGCAGACCGGGACAGCTTAGCAATCAGCCCCAGCATTTT.

Written as DNA, the CDR3 is TGTGCCAGCTCGCCTAGACAGGGGAACACTGAAGCTTTCTTT. It encodes CASSPRQGNTEAFF. The chain joins TRBV18 to TRBJ1-1; 7 bases are shared with TRBD1. The V gene's germline CDR1 is KGHSH and CDR2 LQKENI. CDR3 length equals 14 residues. V lost 6 bases and J lost 1; bases outside the gene matches: 5.

V and J are TRBV28 and TRBJ1-1; D possibly corresponds to TRBD1 (6 bases). CDR3 length: 17 residues. Germline V lookup: CDR1 MDHEN, CDR2 SYDVKM. Trimming left V 2 bases short and J 0 bases short, with 16 bases between. Here the CDR3 reads CASSLGGGLAMNTEAFF. CDR3 nucleotides: TGTGCCAGCAGTTTAGGGGGCGGCCTGGCAATGAACACTGAAGCTTTCTTT. Full variable domain (missing parts from reference TRBV28 and TRBJ1-1): DVKVTQSSRYLVKRTGEKVFLECVQDMDHENMFWYRQDPGLGLRLIYFSYDVKMKEKGDIPEGYSVSREKKERFSLILESASTNQTSMYLCASSLGGGLAMNTEAFFGQGTRLTVV.

The chain links TRBV14 to TRBJ2-1; TRBD1 aligns across 8 bases. Germline V gives CDR1 SGHDN, CDR2 FVKESK. This CDR3 contains 17 residues. The J segment lost 5 bases and the V segment lost 0 bases, leaving 9 bases of the junction unmatched. This CDR3 is CASSQDFWQGADNEQFF. The CDR3 nucleotides read TGTGCCAGCAGCCAAGATTTTTGGCAGGGGGCGGACAATGAGCAGTTCTTC.

The genes are TRBV12-5 and TRBJ2-7; TRBD2 matches at 7 bases. Trimming took 3 bases from V and 4 from J; bases not matched to a gene: 3. The CDR3 extends over 13 amino acids. Per germline, CDR1 LGHNT and CDR2 FRNRAP. CDR3 DNA sequence: TGTGCTAGTGGTTTAGCGGGAAGTTACGAGCAGTACTTC. This translates into CASGLAGSYEQYF.

This clone came up once. The CDR3 DNA reads as TGTGCCAGCAGGCCCCCAGGGGGCGCCCCCTACGAGCAGTACTTC. This codes for CASRPPGGAPYEQYF. This chain links TRBV2 with TRBJ2-7; 8 bases are shared with TRBD1. The junction had 9 bases not matched to a gene; V was cut back by 6 bases and J by 2 bases. Germline CDR1 SNHLY, CDR2 FYNNEI. The CDR3 is made up of 15 amino acids.

The V and J genes are TRBV11-2 and TRBJ1-2; 11 positions agree with TRBD1. V lost 3 bases to trimming and J lost 7 bases; unmatched junction nucleotides: 10. CDR3 length: 16 residues. The germline CDR1 and CDR2 sequences are SGHAT and FQNNGV. CDR3 sequence reads: CASSFSPLDRGLGYTF. DNA of the CDR3: TGTGCCAGCAGCTTTTCCCCCCTGGACAGGGGGCTTGGCTACACCTTC.

The rearrangement joins TRBV6-5 to TRBJ2-1; the D is unclear. Between the trimmed V and J ends, which lost 6 bases and 6 bases, there was a span of 12 bases. This CDR3 comprises 13 residues. Germline-derived CDR1 and CDR2 are MNHEY and SVGAGI. CDR3 residues: CASRIVAGNEQFF. The CDR3 region has the DNA TGTGCCAGCAGAATAGTAGCCGGCAATGAGCAGTTCTTC.

This chain's CDR3 is CASRVGQNNEQFF. The CDR3 DNA sequence: TGTGCCAGTAGAGTCGGACAGAACAATGAGCAGTTCTTC. This chain uses TRBV19 with TRBJ2-1; D is possibly TRBD1 (6 bases). The CDR3 sequence is 13 residues long. Germline CDR1 LNHDA, CDR2 SQIVND (reference sequence). Trimming stripped 6 bases from V and 5 bases from J, with 11 bases between.

This chain links TRBV6-5 with TRBJ2-7; D perhaps matches TRBD2 (5 bases). The CDR3 runs to 14 residues. CDR1 and CDR2 (germline): MNHEY, SVGAGI. Trimming left V 5 bases short and J 1 base short, with 12 bases between. CDR3 bases: TGTGCCAGCAGTAATGACTACTCTTCCTACGAGCAGTACTTC. Its protein is CASSNDYSSYEQYF.